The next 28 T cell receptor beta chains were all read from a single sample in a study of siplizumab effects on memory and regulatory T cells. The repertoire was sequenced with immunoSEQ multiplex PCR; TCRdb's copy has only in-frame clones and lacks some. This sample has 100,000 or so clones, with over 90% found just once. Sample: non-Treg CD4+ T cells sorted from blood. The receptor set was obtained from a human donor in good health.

The CDR3 DNA follows: TGTGCCTGGAGTGACAGGGGGCGTTTTAATGAAAAACTGTTTTTT. Translating it yields CAWSDRGRFNEKLFF. The rearrangement links TRBV30 to TRBJ1-4; the match to TRBD1 covers 9 bases. Germline CDR1 reads GTSNPN; CDR2 reads SVGIG (reference sequence). There are 15 residues in the CDR3. V shed 1 base, J shed 4 bases, and the junction held 4 bases outside the gene matches.

Here the CDR3 reads CASSTQGGFGEQYF. The CDR3 region has the DNA TGTGCCAGTAGTACACAGGGAGGGTTCGGCGAGCAGTACTTC. The chain combines TRBV19 with TRBJ2-7; possible D gene TRBD2, 7 bases. The CDR3 contains 14 residues. Deletions cut 4 bases from V and 6 bases from J, with 16 bases between. The V gene's germline CDR1 is LNHDA and CDR2 SQIVND (reference sequence).

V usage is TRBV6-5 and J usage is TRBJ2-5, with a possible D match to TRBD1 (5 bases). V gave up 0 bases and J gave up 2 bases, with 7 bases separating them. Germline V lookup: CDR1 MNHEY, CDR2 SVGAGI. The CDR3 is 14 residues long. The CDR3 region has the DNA TGTGCCAGCAGTTACTCCCAGGGACAAGAGACCCAGTACTTC. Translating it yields CASSYSQGQETQYF.

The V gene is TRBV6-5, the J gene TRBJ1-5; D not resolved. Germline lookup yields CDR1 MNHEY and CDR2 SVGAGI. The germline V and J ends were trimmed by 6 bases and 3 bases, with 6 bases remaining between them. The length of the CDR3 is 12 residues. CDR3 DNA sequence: TGTGCCAGCAGCCGAGACAATCAGCCCCAGCATTTT. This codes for CASSRDNQPQHF.

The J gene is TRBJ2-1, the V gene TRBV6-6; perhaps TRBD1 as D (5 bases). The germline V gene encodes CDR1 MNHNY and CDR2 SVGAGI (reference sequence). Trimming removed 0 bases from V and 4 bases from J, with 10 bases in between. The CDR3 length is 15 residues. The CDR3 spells CASSYSQGRYNEQFF. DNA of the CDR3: TGTGCCAGCAGTTACTCGCAGGGAAGGTACAATGAGCAGTTCTTC.

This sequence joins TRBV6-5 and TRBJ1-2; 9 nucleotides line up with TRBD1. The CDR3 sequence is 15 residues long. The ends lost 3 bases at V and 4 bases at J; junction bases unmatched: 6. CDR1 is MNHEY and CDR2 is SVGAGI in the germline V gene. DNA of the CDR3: TGTGCCAGCAGTTATTCGGACAGGGGAGCCTATGGCTACACCTTC. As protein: CASSYSDRGAYGYTF.

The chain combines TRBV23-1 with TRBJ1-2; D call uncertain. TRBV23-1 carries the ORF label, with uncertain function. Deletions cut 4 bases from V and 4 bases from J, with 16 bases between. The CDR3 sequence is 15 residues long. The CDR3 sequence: CASSLSGADFYGYTF. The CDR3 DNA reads TGCGCCAGCAGTCTTTCGGGAGCAGATTTCTATGGCTACACCTTC.

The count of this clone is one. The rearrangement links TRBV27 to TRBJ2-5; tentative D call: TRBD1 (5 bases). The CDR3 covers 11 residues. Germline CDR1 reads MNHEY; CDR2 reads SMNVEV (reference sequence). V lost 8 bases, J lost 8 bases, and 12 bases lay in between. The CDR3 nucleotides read TGTGCCAGCGGAAACAGGCGTACCCAGTACTTC. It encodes CASGNRRTQYF.

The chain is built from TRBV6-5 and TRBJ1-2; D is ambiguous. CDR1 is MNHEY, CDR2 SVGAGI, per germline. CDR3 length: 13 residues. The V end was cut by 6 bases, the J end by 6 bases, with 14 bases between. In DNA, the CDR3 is TGTGCCAGCAGCAGGACTGGTGTCCATGGCTACACCTTC. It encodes CASSRTGVHGYTF.

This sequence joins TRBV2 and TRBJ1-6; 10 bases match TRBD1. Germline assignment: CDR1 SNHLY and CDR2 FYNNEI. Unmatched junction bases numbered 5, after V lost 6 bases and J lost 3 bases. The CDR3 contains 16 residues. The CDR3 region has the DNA TGTGCCAGCAGGCCGGGACAGGGGCGCTATAATTCACCCCTCCACTTT. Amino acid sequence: CASRPGQGRYNSPLHF.

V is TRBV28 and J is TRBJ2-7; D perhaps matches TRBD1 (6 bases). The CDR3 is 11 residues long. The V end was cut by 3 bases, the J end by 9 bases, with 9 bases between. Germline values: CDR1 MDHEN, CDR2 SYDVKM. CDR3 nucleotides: TGTGCCAGCAGTTTGGGGGCCGCGCAGTACTTC. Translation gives CASSLGAAQYF. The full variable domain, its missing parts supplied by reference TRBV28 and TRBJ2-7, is DVKVTQSSRYLVKRTGEKVFLECVQDMDHENMFWYRQDPGLGLRLIYFSYDVKMKEKGDIPEGYSVSREKKERFSLILESASTNQTSMYLCASSLGAAQYFGPGTRLTVT.

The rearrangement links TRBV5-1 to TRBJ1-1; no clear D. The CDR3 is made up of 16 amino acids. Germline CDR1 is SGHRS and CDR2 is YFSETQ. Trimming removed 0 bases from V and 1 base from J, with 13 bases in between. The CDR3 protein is CASSLAVIGPNTEAFF. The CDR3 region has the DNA TGCGCCAGCAGCTTGGCGGTTATTGGCCCGAACACTGAAGCTTTCTTT.

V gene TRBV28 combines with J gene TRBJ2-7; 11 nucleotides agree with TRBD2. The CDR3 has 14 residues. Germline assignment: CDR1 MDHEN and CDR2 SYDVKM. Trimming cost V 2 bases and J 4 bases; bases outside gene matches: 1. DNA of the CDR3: TGTGCCAGCAGTTTAGCTAGCGGGAGGTACGAGCAGTACTTC. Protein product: CASSLASGRYEQYF. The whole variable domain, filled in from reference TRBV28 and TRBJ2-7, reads DVKVTQSSRYLVKRTGEKVFLECVQDMDHENMFWYRQDPGLGLRLIYFSYDVKMKEKGDIPEGYSVSREKKERFSLILESASTNQTSMYLCASSLASGRYEQYFGPGTRLTVT.

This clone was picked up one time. The CDR3 nucleotides are TGTGCCAGCCGCTGGGCCTACAATGAGCAGTTCTTC. It codes for CASRWAYNEQFF. V gene TRBV2 combines with J gene TRBJ2-1; no reliable D call. This CDR3 is built from 12 residues. Trimming removed 8 bases at V and 2 bases at J, with 7 bases between. Germline CDR1 and CDR2: SNHLY and FYNNEI.

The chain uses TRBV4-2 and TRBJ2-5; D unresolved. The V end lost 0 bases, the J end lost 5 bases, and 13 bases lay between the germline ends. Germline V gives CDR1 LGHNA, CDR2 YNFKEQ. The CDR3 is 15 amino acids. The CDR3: CASSQEKGPTETQYF. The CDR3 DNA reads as TGTGCCAGCAGCCAAGAAAAAGGACCAACGGAGACCCAGTACTTC.

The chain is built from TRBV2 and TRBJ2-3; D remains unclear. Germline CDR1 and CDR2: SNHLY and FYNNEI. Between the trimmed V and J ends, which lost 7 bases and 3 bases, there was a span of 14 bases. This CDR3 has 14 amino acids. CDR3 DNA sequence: TGTGCCAGCATTAGTACCGGATTAACAGATACGCAGTATTTT. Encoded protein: CASISTGLTDTQYF.

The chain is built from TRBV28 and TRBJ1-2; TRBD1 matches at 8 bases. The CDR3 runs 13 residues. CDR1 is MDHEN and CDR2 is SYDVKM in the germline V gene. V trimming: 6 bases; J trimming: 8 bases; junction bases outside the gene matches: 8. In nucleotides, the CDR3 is TGTGCCAGCAGCTTCAGGGGGCGCCGCGGCTACACCTTC. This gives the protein CASSFRGRRGYTF.

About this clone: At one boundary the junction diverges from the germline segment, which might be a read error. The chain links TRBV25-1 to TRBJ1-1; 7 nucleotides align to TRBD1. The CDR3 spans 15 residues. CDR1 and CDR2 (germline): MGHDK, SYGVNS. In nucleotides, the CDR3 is TGTGCCAGCAGTGAAACGGGGACAGTAAACACTGAAACTTTCTTT. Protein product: CASSETGTVNTETFF.

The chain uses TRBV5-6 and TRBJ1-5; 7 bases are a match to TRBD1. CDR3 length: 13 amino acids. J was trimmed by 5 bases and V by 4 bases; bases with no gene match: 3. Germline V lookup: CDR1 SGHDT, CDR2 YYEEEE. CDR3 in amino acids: CASSRTGDQPQHF. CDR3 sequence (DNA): TGTGCCAGCAGCCGGACAGGTGATCAGCCCCAGCATTTT. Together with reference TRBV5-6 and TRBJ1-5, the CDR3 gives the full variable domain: DAGVTQSPTHLIKTRGQQVTLRCSPKSGHDTVSWYQQALGQGPQFIFQYYEEEERQRGNFPDRFSGHQFPNYSSELNVNALLLGDSALYLCASSRTGDQPQHFGDGTRLSIL.

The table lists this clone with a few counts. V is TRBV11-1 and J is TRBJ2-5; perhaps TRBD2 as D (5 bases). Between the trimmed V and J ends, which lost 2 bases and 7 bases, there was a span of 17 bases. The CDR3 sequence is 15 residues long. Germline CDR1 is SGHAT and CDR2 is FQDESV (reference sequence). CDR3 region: CASSLFSTNGGTQYF. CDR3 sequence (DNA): TGTGCCAGCAGCTTATTCAGTACCAACGGAGGGACCCAGTACTTC.

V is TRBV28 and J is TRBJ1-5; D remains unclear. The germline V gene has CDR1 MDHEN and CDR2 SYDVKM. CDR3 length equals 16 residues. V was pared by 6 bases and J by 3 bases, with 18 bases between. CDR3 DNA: TGTGCCAGCAGCTACACACCCCGACCGATCAATCAGCCCCAGCATTTT. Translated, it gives CASSYTPRPINQPQHF.

CDR3 sequence reads: CASSGGINQPQHF. The CDR3 DNA sequence: TGCGCCAGCAGTGGCGGGATCAATCAGCCCCAGCATTTT. V usage is TRBV4-1 and J usage is TRBJ1-5; no clear D. Germline CDR1 and CDR2: MGHRA and YSYEKL. The CDR3 is 13 amino acids. V dropped 6 bases and J dropped 3 bases, with 9 bases sitting between them.

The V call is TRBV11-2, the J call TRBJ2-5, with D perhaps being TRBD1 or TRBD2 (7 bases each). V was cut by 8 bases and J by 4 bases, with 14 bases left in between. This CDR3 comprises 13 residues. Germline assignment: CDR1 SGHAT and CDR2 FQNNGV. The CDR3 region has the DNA TGTGCCAGCGGACCCAGGGGGGGAGAGACCCAGTACTTC. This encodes CASGPRGGETQYF.

CDR3: CAWSVYKGISNTQYF. The CDR3 nucleotides read TGTGCCTGGAGTGTATATAAGGGCATCTCAAATACGCAGTATTTT. This chain joins TRBV30 and TRBJ2-3, with no clear D. The V end lost 0 bases, the J end lost 7 bases, and 17 bases lay between the germline ends. The CDR3 loop spans 15 amino acids. Germline-derived CDR1 and CDR2 are GTSNPN and SVGIG (reference sequence).

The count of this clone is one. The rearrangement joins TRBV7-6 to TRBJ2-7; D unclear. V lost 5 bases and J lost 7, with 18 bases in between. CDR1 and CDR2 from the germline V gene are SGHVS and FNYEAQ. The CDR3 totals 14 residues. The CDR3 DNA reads TGTGCCAGCAGCGCCCCGGCCGTTTTAGGGGAGCAGTACTTC. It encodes CASSAPAVLGEQYF.

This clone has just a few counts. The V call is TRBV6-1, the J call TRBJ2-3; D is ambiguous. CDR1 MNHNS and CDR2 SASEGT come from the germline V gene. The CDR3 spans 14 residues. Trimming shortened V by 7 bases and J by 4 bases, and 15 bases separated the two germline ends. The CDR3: CASTRSPSADTQYF. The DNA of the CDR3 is TGTGCCAGCACCCGAAGCCCAAGTGCAGATACGCAGTATTTT.

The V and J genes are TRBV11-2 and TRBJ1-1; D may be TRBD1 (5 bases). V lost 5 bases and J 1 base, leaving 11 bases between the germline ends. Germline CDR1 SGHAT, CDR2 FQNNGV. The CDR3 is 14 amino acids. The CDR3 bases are TGTGCCAGCAGCCCCCCCGGACAGAACACTGAAGCTTTCTTT. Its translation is CASSPPGQNTEAFF.

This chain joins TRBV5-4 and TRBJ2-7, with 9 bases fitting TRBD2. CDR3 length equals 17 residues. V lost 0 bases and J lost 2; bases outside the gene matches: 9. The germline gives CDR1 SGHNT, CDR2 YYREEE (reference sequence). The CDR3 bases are TGTGCCAGCAGCTTGGGGGCGGGAGGGCCTATCCCCTACGAGCAGTACTTC. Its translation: CASSLGAGGPIPYEQYF.